Below, one T cell receptor (beta chain) is given with its context. This clone's antigen is unknown. No clone much larger than this one lies a single base away; base qualities are absent. In the prospective study, participants were about 18 to 95 years old, resided in 25 or so geographic areas of the United States, and were enrolled through a virtual design. In the prospective study, participants were assigned to cohorts based on the clinical history participants reported in a screening survey and a study questionnaire. Recovered participants in ImmuneRACE Cohort 3 were defined as having two consecutive negative NP/OP PCR tests, clearance from a healthcare professional, or resolution of symptoms. In the prospective study, whole blood, serum and a nasopharyngeal or oropharyngeal swab were collected from each participant by mobile phlebotomists. Prospective study participants could optionally give additional blood draws and questionnaires over a roughly two-month period. Before DNA extraction, prospective study blood samples were shipped either frozen or at room temperature.

The immunoSEQ Assay, a bias-controlled multiplex PCR, was used to amplify TCRbeta CDR3 regions from genomic DNA. Turning to the authors' computational methods: Nucleated cell counts per sample were estimated from amplification of reference gene primers within the assay. Sequence reads were collapsed and filtered to measure the absolute abundance of every unique TCRbeta CDR3 rearrangement. For each sample, productive Simpson clonality was calculated as the square root of Simpson's diversity index across productive rearrangements. Imported from immuneACCESS, the table was reduced by TCRdb to in-frame sequences with V and J called. These copies leave out some clones; in studies compared against another copy, an unresolved V gene accounts for under half, and the cause of the remainder is not known. The V and J calls and clone size come from that table; D and trimming were worked out from the DNA. This sample gives 200,000 to 300,000 clones in total; 85% to 90% of them show up just once. Around 4% of the sample is held by the ten biggest clonotypes.

The data derive from a study of blood T cell repertoires in COVID-19 (dated by TCRdb to the early 2020s). About the study as a whole: Samples covering the acute and convalescent phases of COVID-19 were provided by collaborators in the United States, Italy and Spain. The material from the prospective study consisted of cDNA or gDNA derived from T cells, B-cell-depleted T cells, or PBMCs. The dataset comprised deeply sampled blood TCRbeta repertoires from subjects exposed to, actively infected with, or recovered from COVID-19. A freely available public database, intended as a resource for researchers studying the immune response to SARS-CoV-2, is where the repertoires were released. Samples came from the ongoing ImmuneRACE study (first 160 participants) plus 1,254 subjects from 6 global collaborators. The sample metadata nearly always contained a de-identified subject ID, COVID-19 status, age in years and sex. HLA class I and class II types, where available, came from metadata supplied by the sample provider rather than from assay-based typing.

What the study reported, not specific to this receptor: Clinical and demographic metadata were provided uncurated, with the amount varying by source and participant.

The CDR3 runs 16 amino acids, cysteine and phenylalanine included. The entry retains the CDR3 DNA only, 48 bases that are in frame from base 1. Relative to germline, V is missing 4 bases and J is missing 10 bases, with 11 bases of the junction outside any gene match. CDR1 and CDR2 are read off the germline V gene as SGDLS and YYNGEE. The origin of this receptor is a woman aged 30 to 39 who had recovered from COVID-19. The source material was PBMCs or T cells enriched from blood (not recorded which). The chain is encoded by TRBV9 joined to TRBJ1-6, with 10 bases matching TRBD1. The sequenced DNA: TGTGCCAGCAGCCATCAGGCCGACAGGGGGCGATCACCCCTCCACTTT. It is translated as CASSHQADRGRSPLHF.